This T cell receptor (beta chain) appears in the sequencing data of a study of T cells after yellow fever vaccination (dated 2019 in TCRdb). About the full investigation: Libraries from fractions with low cell numbers were prepared with the SMART-Seq v4 Ultra Low Input RNA kit. To follow T-cell clones before and after both primary and booster YFV17D yellow fever vaccination, bulk TCR alpha and beta repertoires underwent longitudinal sequencing. Two healthy male donors, one aged 18 to 29 and one aged 30 to 40 years, made up the cohort. Blood was collected at multiple timepoints before and after primary and secondary immunization, and bulk PBMC replicates and cell subsets were isolated.

Study-wide findings and limitations: Only a couple of donors were included in the study, so the extent to which the findings can be generalized is limited. FACS-sorted repertoires could contain abundant contaminating clonotypes from the bulk population, so computational filtering was required. Most clones expanded after primary vaccination were re-detected after the booster (around 96% of CD4 and approximately 88% of CD8), suggesting broad memory maintenance. The secondary T-cell response was found to be weaker but faster than the primary response, with a peak reached on day 5 rather than on day 15. A small fraction of clonotypes appeared in both the CD4 and CD8 compartments, likely as a result of convergent recombination.

Sequencing instrument: Illumina NovaSeq 6000. Synthesis of TCR cDNA relied on 5'RACE template switching, a step that introduced a universal primer site along with unique molecular identifiers. Priming of cDNA synthesis was performed from both the TCR alpha and TCR beta constant segments. Library amplification involved two PCR steps, and the second step added sample barcodes and sequencing adapters. Libraries were sequenced on Illumina HiSeq 2500 (2x100 bp) or NovaSeq (2x150 bp). For the original study's pipeline: MIGEC was used to demultiplex reads and collapse the reads into UMI consensus sequences, and MiXCR was used for V(D)J alignment. Vaccine-responding clonotypes were identified with edgeR using replicate PBMC samples, with FDR below 0.01 and a log2 fold change above 5 up to day 15 being required. Bulk clonotypes were assigned CD4 or CD8 identity according to which sequenced CD4 or CD8 repertoire held them at higher abundance. The public reads were quality trimmed at Q25 with fastp and then assembled into clones with MiXCR by TCRdb, keeping productive beta chains. Each CDR3 protein appears once, grouped with its most common genes and DNA. TCRdb, not the original authors, processed these V and J calls. This sample holds 250,000 to 400,000 distinct CDR3 sequences; approximately 4% were observed only once. The ten biggest clones cover approximately 19% of the sample.

The sample's treatment or condition label, decoded: live attenuated yellow fever vaccine strain. At each blood-draw timepoint, two biological replicates of bulk PBMCs were obtained. A standard Ficoll-Paque protocol was used to isolate PBMCs from peripheral blood. RNA was extracted with TriZol from bulk PBMCs, CD4 and CD8 fractions, and dextramer-positive and dextramer-negative fractions. CDR1 and CDR2 (SGHAT, FQNNGV) derive from the germline V gene. The CDR3 holds 13 amino acids from the cysteine to the phenylalanine. CDR3 DNA only is kept here, 39 bases in frame from base 1. V is cut by 3 bases and J by 8 bases, and the space between the germline ends is 11 bases. Ten or more counts support this clonotype. Its antigen target is currently unknown. The record has no base qualities; no much larger clone is one base away.

Specimen: PBMCs, collected 15 days after the yellow fever booster vaccination. This sequence uses TRBV11-2 and TRBJ1-5, with no D gene named confidently. The receptor was derived from a man younger than 30 who received the YFV17D yellow fever vaccine. The CDR3 protein is CASSFDGEEPQHF. At the DNA level, the sequence is TGTGCCAGCAGCTTTGACGGGGAAGAGCCCCAGCATTTT.